The 6 T cell receptor beta chains below come from one sample, sequenced in a study of early T cells in non-severe SARS-CoV-2 infection. TCRdb called the 5' RACE reads again in MiXCR, with one record for every CDR3 protein. The sample shows around 80,000 distinct CDR3 sequences, about 10% of them seen only once. This material consisted of whole blood, taken at baseline. The receptor source for this set is an adult who was a healthcare worker with PCR-confirmed SARS-CoV-2 infection or an uninfected control (not recorded which).

This clonotype turned up a few times. The chain combines TRBV28 with TRBJ1-1; possible D gene TRBD1, 5 bases. There are 11 residues in the CDR3. The germline CDR1 and CDR2 sequences are MDHEN and SYDVKM. The ends were cut back, 11 bases at V and 4 bases at J, with 11 bases in the middle. Written as DNA, the CDR3 is TGTGCCGTCCTGGGGGTCACTGAAGCTTTCTTT. This gives the protein CAVLGVTEAFF. Full variable domain (rest looked up from reference TRBV28 and TRBJ1-1): DVKVTQSSRYLVKRTGEKVFLECVQDMDHENMFWYRQDPGLGLRLIYFSYDVKMKEKGDIPEGYSVSREKKERFSLILESASTNQTSMYLCAVLGVTEAFFGQGTRLTVV.

This clonotype was counted between two and nine times. CDR3 sequence: CASSGRVAGANVLTF. In nucleotides, the CDR3 is TGTGCCAGCAGTGGCAGGGTTGCCGGGGCCAACGTCCTGACTTTC. V usage is TRBV6-1 and J usage is TRBJ2-6, with a weak D call TRBD1 (5 bases). Trimming shortened V by 4 bases and J by 4 bases, and 11 bases separated the two germline ends. The length of the CDR3 is 15 residues. Germline V gene lookup returns CDR1 MNHNS and CDR2 SASEGT.

This clonotype was seen a handful of times. The rearrangement links TRBV5-4 to TRBJ2-6; D remains unclear. V was pared by 2 bases and J by 0 bases, with 6 bases between. Germline CDR1 SGHNT, CDR2 YYREEE (reference sequence). The CDR3 spans 15 residues. In DNA form, the CDR3 reads TGTGCCAGCAGCTTCCAACCCTCTGGGGCCAACGTCCTGACTTTC. This translates into CASSFQPSGANVLTF.

This clonotype was detected a few times. The chain carries TRBV29-1 and TRBJ2-2; 7 bases align to TRBD1. Germline CDR1 is SQVTM and CDR2 is ANQGSEA. This CDR3 has 13 amino acids. J lost 5 bases, V lost 7 bases, and 7 bases had no gene match. The CDR3 region has the DNA TGCAGCGCCAGACAGGGCGGTACCGGGGAGCTGTTTTTT. This encodes CSARQGGTGELFF.

This CDR3 is CSVVSGDRDTQYF. CDR3 coding DNA: TGCAGCGTTGTATCGGGGGACAGAGATACGCAGTATTTT. This chain connects TRBV29-1 to TRBJ2-3; D might be TRBD1 (7 bases). The CDR3 contains 13 residues. Germline V gene data show CDR1 as SQVTM and CDR2 as ANQGSEA. Trimming shortened V by 4 bases and J by 5 bases, and 13 bases separated the two germline ends.

This clonotype was seen many times. This rearrangement joins TRBV29-1 to TRBJ1-5, with 10 bases that match TRBD1. The J segment lost 5 bases and the V segment lost 6 bases, leaving 7 bases of the junction unmatched. Looked up from germline, CDR1 is SQVTM and CDR2 is ANQGSEA. This CDR3 comprises 14 residues. CDR3 nucleotides: TGCAGCGTCGCCGGGACAGGGGACCATCAGCCCCAGCATTTT. Its translation: CSVAGTGDHQPQHF.